This T cell receptor (beta chain) was sequenced for a study of T-cell memory formation after mild COVID-19. This CDR3 region has 15 residues. Trimming removed 5 bases from V and 3 bases from J; junction bases left unmatched: 6. Germline CDR1 SGHRS, CDR2 YFSETQ. This clonotype was seen ten or more times. TCRdb reprocessed the 5' RACE reads via MiXCR and lists one record per CDR3 protein. Here the sample spans around 390,000 distinct CDR3 sequences, around a sixth being singletons. J is TRBJ2-2 and V is TRBV5-1, with TRBD2 matching over 8 bases. Specimen: PBMCs or a T cell subset sorted from them (not recorded which). The sequence was collected from a man in his late teens or twenties who had mild COVID-19 (a few samples of this study predate the infection). Cell type and time point are not known. Here the CDR3 DNA reads TGCGCCAGCAGGCCACTAGCGGAGTACACCGGGGAGCTGTTTTTT. Translated, it gives CASRPLAEYTGELFF.